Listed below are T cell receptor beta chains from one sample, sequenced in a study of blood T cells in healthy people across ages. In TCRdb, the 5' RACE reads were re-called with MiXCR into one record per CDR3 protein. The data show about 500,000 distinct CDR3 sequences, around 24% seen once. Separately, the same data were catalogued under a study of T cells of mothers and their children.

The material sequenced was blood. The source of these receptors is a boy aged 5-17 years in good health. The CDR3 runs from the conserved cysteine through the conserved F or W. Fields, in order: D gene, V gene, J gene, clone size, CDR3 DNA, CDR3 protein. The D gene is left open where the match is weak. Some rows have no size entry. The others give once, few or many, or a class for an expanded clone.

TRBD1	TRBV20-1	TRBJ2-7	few	TGCAGTGCTAGGTCGGACAGGGCTATCTACGAGCAGTACTTC	CSARSDRAIYEQYF
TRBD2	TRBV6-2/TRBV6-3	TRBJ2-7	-	TGTGCCAGTTTGCCCTCTCAGAGCGGGACCCTAACCTACGAGCAGTACTTC	CASLPSQSGTLTYEQYF
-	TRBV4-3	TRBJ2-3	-	TGCGCCAGCAGCCAAGATGGGCTAACCCCGGCGTATTTT	CASSQDGLTPAYF
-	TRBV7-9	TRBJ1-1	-	TGTGCCAGCAGCTTAAGGGGCGCGGACACTGAAGCTTTCTTT	CASSLRGADTEAFF
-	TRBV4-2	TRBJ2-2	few	TGTGCCAGCAGCCACCTCCCCGGGTCGAACACCGGGGAGCTGTTTTTT	CASSHLPGSNTGELFF
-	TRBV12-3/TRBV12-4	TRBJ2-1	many	TGTGCCAGCAGTCCCTCGGACCTCCCCTCCTACAATGAGCAGTTCTTC	CASSPSDLPSYNEQFF
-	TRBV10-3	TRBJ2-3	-	TGTGCCATCAGGGGGCTAGAGACAGATACGCAGTATTTT	CAIRGLETDTQYF
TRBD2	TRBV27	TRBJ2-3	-	TGTGCCAGCAGCTCACTAGCGACACCGCAGTATTTT	CASSSLATPQYF
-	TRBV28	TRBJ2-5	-	TGTGCCAGCCGGACTACCAGGGTGGAGACCCAGTACTTC	CASRTTRVETQYF
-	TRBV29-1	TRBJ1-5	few	TGCAGCGTTGGACAGATCAATCAGCCCCAGCATTTT	CSVGQINQPQHF
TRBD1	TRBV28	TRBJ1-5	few	TGTGCCAGCAGACCCGGGACAGGGCCCCGGCGGGGTCAGCCCCAGCATTTT	CASRPGTGPRRGQPQHF